A single T cell receptor (beta chain) is shown here with its context. The antigen remains undetermined. The data stem from a study of T cells in narcolepsy. General observations from the study: Reportedly, autoreactive clonotypes were serially detected in patients' blood but not controls'. HCRT-specific and TRIB2-specific autoreactive clonotypes appeared among same-patient CSF and blood CD4+ clonotypes. Some memory CD4+ repertoires had no autoreactive clone sequences.

The method was immunoSEQ multiplex PCR; TCRdb's version includes in-frame clones alone and lacks a portion of them. The data contain 30,000 or so clones, roughly 82% of them singletons. This TCR was recovered from a human donor with narcolepsy. The sample comprised CD45RA- memory CD4+ T cells from PBMCs.

CDR3 in amino acids: CASSYDAGIQETQYF. CDR3 sequence (DNA): TGTGCCAGCAGTTACGATGCGGGGATACAAGAGACCCAGTACTTC. The V call is TRBV6-6, the J call TRBJ2-5, with D perhaps TRBD2 (6 bases). Trimming pared 2 bases from V and 2 bases from J, leaving 12 bases between. This CDR3 region has 15 residues. Looked up from germline, CDR1 is MNHNY and CDR2 is SVGAGI (reference sequence).